What follows are 16 T cell receptor beta chains derived from one specimen sequenced in a study of T-cell reconstitution after alpha-beta-depleted transplantation in children. The TCRbeta library incorporated unique molecular identifiers. TCRdb called the PCR reads again in MiXCR, with one record for every CDR3 protein. This sample carries about 160,000 distinct CDR3 sequences, over 8.5% of them seen once, and the ten largest clones take around 13%. Sequencing was performed on PBMCs, taken before TCRalphabeta/CD19-depleted stem cell transplant. The receptors originated from a boy between 2 and 10 years old with acute myeloid leukemia, due to receive a stem cell transplant.

This clonotype occurred many times. V gene TRBV20-1 combines with J gene TRBJ1-2; D may be TRBD1 (6 bases). The V gene's germline CDR1 is DFQATT and CDR2 SNEGSKA (reference sequence). The CDR3 loop spans 16 amino acids. Trimming stripped 1 base from V and 4 bases from J, with 19 bases between. This CDR3 is CSARGTARELSYGYTF. CDR3 DNA sequence: TGCAGTGCTAGAGGGACAGCCCGCGAACTCAGCTATGGCTACACCTTC.

Many counts were recorded for this clonotype. This chain links TRBV18 with TRBJ1-2; possibly TRBD1 for D (5 bases). V was shortened by 2 bases and J by 7 bases, with 23 bases between the two germline ends. Germline values: CDR1 KGHSH, CDR2 LQKENI. The CDR3 contains 17 residues. The CDR3 nucleotides read TGTGCCAGCTCACCAAGCCAACTCCGGGGGGAAGTCGGTGGCTACACCTTC. Translated: CASSPSQLRGEVGGYTF.

At least ten counts were recorded for this clonotype. The CDR3, as DNA: TGTGCCAGCAGCGTAGGTGATGGCGACTATGGCTACACCTTC. Residues: CASSVGDGDYGYTF. V is TRBV9 and J is TRBJ1-2; D is ambiguous. CDR1 SGDLS and CDR2 YYNGEE come from the germline V gene. V lost 0 bases to trimming and J lost 3 bases, with 9 bases between them. The CDR3 spans 14 residues.

This clonotype has at least ten counts. The V call is TRBV6-5, the J call TRBJ2-3; D ambiguous. CDR3 size: 11 residues. The V and J ends lost 8 bases and 12 bases respectively, with 15 bases between them. Per the germline V gene, CDR1 is MNHEY and CDR2 is SVGAGI. The CDR3 region is CASGSTETQYF. In DNA form, the CDR3 reads TGTGCCAGCGGATCGACGGAGACCCAGTATTTT.

This clonotype showed up many times. The chain has TRBV3-1 and TRBJ2-4; the D is unclear. V was pared by 2 bases and J by 8 bases, with 4 bases between. Per the germline V gene, CDR1 is LGHDT and CDR2 is YNNKEL (reference sequence). This CDR3 comprises 11 residues. CDR3 protein: CASSQLDIQYF. CDR3 DNA sequence: TGTGCCAGCAGCCAATTGGACATTCAGTACTTC.

This clonotype was seen repeatedly, ten times or more. The gene calls are TRBV5-6 and TRBJ2-3; TRBD2 is a possible D gene (6 bases). Deletions cut 10 bases from V and 4 bases from J, with 16 bases between. The germline CDR1 and CDR2 sequences are SGHDT and YYEEEE. CDR3 size: 13 residues. CDR3 nucleotide sequence: TGTGCCTCATACCGGGAGTTGGCAGATACGCAGTATTTT. Translation gives CASYRELADTQYF.

This clonotype appeared many times. The chain has TRBV7-9 and TRBJ2-2, with 8 bases fitting TRBD1. The CDR3 consists of 15 residues. The germline gives CDR1 SEHNR, CDR2 FQNEAQ (reference sequence). The trim removed 4 bases at V and 2 bases at J, leaving 3 bases unmatched. The CDR3 coding sequence is TGTGCCAGCAGCTCTGGACAGGGCAACACCGGGGAGCTGTTTTTT. Residues: CASSSGQGNTGELFF.

The J gene is TRBJ2-3, the V gene TRBV29-1; 7 nucleotides agree with TRBD1. CDR3 length equals 14 residues. V lost 4 bases to trimming and J lost 3 bases; unmatched junction nucleotides: 7. CDR1 SQVTM and CDR2 ANQGSEA come from the germline V gene. The CDR3 region is CSVVQGMGTDTQYF. The CDR3 DNA follows: TGCAGCGTTGTACAGGGGATGGGTACAGATACGCAGTATTTT.

This clonotype was counted many times. J is TRBJ2-1 and V is TRBV28, with 7 bases aligning to TRBD2. The CDR3 is made up of 17 amino acids. J gave up 0 bases and V 1 base, and 6 bases lay outside the gene matches. The V gene's germline CDR1 is MDHEN and CDR2 SYDVKM. CDR3: CASSLSRGDYSYNEQFF. The CDR3 DNA follows: TGTGCCAGCAGTTTATCCAGAGGGGACTACTCCTACAATGAGCAGTTCTTC. Based on the CDR3 plus reference TRBV28 and TRBJ2-1, the full variable domain is DVKVTQSSRYLVKRTGEKVFLECVQDMDHENMFWYRQDPGLGLRLIYFSYDVKMKEKGDIPEGYSVSREKKERFSLILESASTNQTSMYLCASSLSRGDYSYNEQFFGPGTRLTVL.

This clonotype was picked up many times. This chain uses TRBV29-1 with TRBJ2-1; 8 bases map to TRBD2. CDR1 and CDR2 from the germline V gene are SQVTM and ANQGSEA. CDR3 length: 14 amino acids. Unmatched junction bases numbered 11, after V lost 6 bases and J lost 7 bases. The CDR3 bases are TGCAGCGTCGGACTAGCTCAGTTTCGGAATGAGCAGTTCTTC. As protein: CSVGLAQFRNEQFF.

This clonotype occurred many times. The chain links TRBV12-3 or TRBV12-4 to TRBJ1-6; D is ambiguous. V lost 5 bases and J lost 7, with 12 bases in between. The CDR3 covers 14 residues. The CDR3 sequence is CASSAGGQNSPLHF. DNA for the CDR3: TGTGCCAGCAGTGCGGGAGGTCAGAATTCACCCCTCCACTTT.

This clonotype was detected many times. This chain connects TRBV12-3 or TRBV12-4 to TRBJ2-5; maybe TRBD1 (5 bases). The CDR3 loop spans 12 amino acids. Between the trimmed V and J ends, which lost 5 bases and 3 bases, there was a span of 7 bases. For the CDR3, the DNA is TGTGCCAGCAGTGGGGCGGAAGAGACCCAGTACTTC. Translating it yields CASSGAEETQYF.

This clonotype was detected ten times or more. CDR3 amino acids: CASSVERGAPANTEAFF. For the CDR3, the DNA is TGTGCCAGCAGCGTAGAAAGGGGCGCGCCCGCGAACACTGAAGCTTTCTTT. J is TRBJ1-1 and V is TRBV9; D may be TRBD1 (5 bases). V was shortened by 0 bases and J by 1 base, with 16 bases between the two germline ends. Germline V gives CDR1 SGDLS, CDR2 YYNGEE. The CDR3 has 17 amino acids.

Many counts were recorded for this clonotype. The J gene is TRBJ2-7, the V gene TRBV12-3 or TRBV12-4, with a tentative D call TRBD1 (5 bases). CDR3 length equals 14 residues. Trimming cost V 3 bases and J 2 bases, with 11 bases left between them. The CDR3 bases are TGTGCCAGCAGTTTCGGCGCAGGGCCCTACGAGCAGTACGTC. Amino acids: CASSFGAGPYEQYV.

At least ten counts were recorded for this clonotype. In nucleotides, the CDR3 is TGTGCCAGCAGTTCTCCCGGGACTCCCTACGAGCAGTACGTC. This sequence encodes CASSSPGTPYEQYV. The rearrangement uses TRBV6-5 and TRBJ2-7; tentatively, D is TRBD2 (6 bases). Germline CDR1 is MNHEY and CDR2 is SVGAGI. The V end lost 4 bases, the J end lost 2 bases, and 12 bases lay between the germline ends. This CDR3 region has 14 residues.

J is TRBJ2-1 and V is TRBV20-1, with 9 bases identical to TRBD2. In germline, CDR1 is DFQATT, CDR2 SNEGSKA (reference sequence). Trimming at V came to 3 bases and at J to 8 bases, leaving 11 bases not matched to a gene. The CDR3 is 15 residues long. The CDR3 region is CSARPPGLASHEQFF. The CDR3 DNA is TGCAGTGCTAGGCCCCCGGGACTAGCCAGCCATGAGCAGTTCTTC.